A single sample is the source of the 25 T cell receptor beta chains below, sequenced in a study of shared clonotypes between healthy human individuals. It was CD45RO-negative cells, positively selected for CCR7, that made up naive CD8 cells, with terminally differentiated effector memory CD45RA+ cells excluded. The repertoire was sequenced with immunoSEQ multiplex PCR; TCRdb's copy has only in-frame clones and lacks some. The sample carries approximately 2,200,000 clones, 93% recorded once. The specimen was naive CD8+ T cells from PBMCs. These receptors were obtained from a man in his late teens or twenties in good health. Some clones in this sample may be carry-over from other donors' samples.

This clone was seen only once. The rearrangement uses TRBV19 and TRBJ1-4; 9 bases line up with TRBD1. J was trimmed by 3 bases and V by 7 bases; bases with no gene match: 6. The V gene's germline CDR1 is LNHDA and CDR2 SQIVND (reference sequence). CDR3 size: 15 residues. CDR3 sequence: CASNPGQGPNEKLFF. DNA of the CDR3: TGTGCCAGTAACCCAGGACAGGGGCCTAATGAAAAACTGTTTTTT. The full variable domain, in which reference TRBV19 and TRBJ1-4 provide the parts outside the CDR3, is DGGITQSPKYLFRKEGQNVTLSCEQNLNHDAMYWYRQDPGQGLRLIYYSQIVNDFQKGDIAEGYSVSREKKESFPLTVTSAQKNPTAFYLCASNPGQGPNEKLFFGSGTQLSVL.

The chain has TRBV15 and TRBJ2-5; D perhaps matches TRBD1 (5 bases). Looked up from germline, CDR1 is LNHNV and CDR2 is YYDKDF (reference sequence). The CDR3 totals 15 residues. V was shortened by 6 bases and J by 3 bases, with 17 bases between the two germline ends. The CDR3 sequence is CATRNFFTGEETQYF. CDR3 nucleotides: TGTGCCACCAGGAACTTTTTCACAGGAGAAGAGACCCAGTACTTC.

The chain joins TRBV27 to TRBJ2-7, with TRBD1 matching 7 bases. With 5 bases clipped from V and 4 bases from J, the junction kept 8 bases outside the gene matches. Germline V gives CDR1 MNHEY, CDR2 SMNVEV (reference sequence). The length of the CDR3 is 14 residues. The CDR3 loop is CASSLTGMEYEQYF. The CDR3 DNA reads TGTGCCAGCAGTCTGACAGGGATGGAATACGAGCAGTACTTC.

The chain employs TRBV5-6 and TRBJ1-2, with no clear D. The CDR3 contains 13 residues. Germline CDR1 reads SGHDT; CDR2 reads YYEEEE. V lost 4 bases and J lost 4, with 11 bases in between. The CDR3 nucleotides are TGTGCCAGCAGCCCGATTGGTAGCTATGGCTACACCTTC. Protein product: CASSPIGSYGYTF. Complete variable domain (other parts from reference TRBV5-6 and TRBJ1-2): DAGVTQSPTHLIKTRGQQVTLRCSPKSGHDTVSWYQQALGQGPQFIFQYYEEEERQRGNFPDRFSGHQFPNYSSELNVNALLLGDSALYLCASSPIGSYGYTFGSGTRLTVV.

The chain uses TRBV27 and TRBJ2-3; D remains unclear. Germline V gene data show CDR1 as MNHEY and CDR2 as SMNVEV (reference sequence). Trimming removed 2 bases at V and 0 bases at J, with 9 bases between. The CDR3 covers 15 residues. Written as DNA, the CDR3 is TGTGCCAGCAGTTTAACGGCAGTCAGCACAGATACGCAGTATTTT. Translated, it gives CASSLTAVSTDTQYF.

The rearrangement links TRBV7-8 to TRBJ2-3, with D possibly being TRBD2 (5 bases). CDR1 is SGHVS, CDR2 FQNEAQ, per germline. V was clipped by 4 bases and J by 0 bases, with 8 bases between them. The CDR3 has 14 amino acids. CDR3 coding DNA: TGTGCCAGCAGCTACCAGCGGAGCACAGATACGCAGTATTTT. Amino acid sequence: CASSYQRSTDTQYF. The whole variable domain, remainder taken from reference TRBV7-8 and TRBJ2-3, is GAGVSQSPRYKVAKRGQDVALRCDPISGHVSLFWYQQALGQGPEFLTYFQNEAQLDKSGLPSDRFFAERPEGSVSTLKIQRTQQEDSAVYLCASSYQRSTDTQYFGPGTRLTVL.

The V call is TRBV27, the J call TRBJ2-7; no definite D call. The CDR3 is made up of 14 amino acids. In germline, CDR1 is MNHEY, CDR2 SMNVEV (reference sequence). The V gene lost 6 bases and the J gene lost 0 bases, with 12 bases spanning the gap. DNA for the CDR3: TGTGCCAGCAGCCCCCTTCCCCCCTCCTACGAGCAGTACTTC. Its protein product is CASSPLPPSYEQYF.

V and J are TRBV2 and TRBJ1-1; D unresolved. CDR3 length: 15 amino acids. The V end was cut by 0 bases, the J end by 1 base, with 9 bases between. Germline V gene data show CDR1 as SNHLY and CDR2 as FYNNEI. DNA of the CDR3: TGTGCCAGCAGTGAAGCGATGGGTGGGAACACTGAAGCTTTCTTT. Its protein is CASSEAMGGNTEAFF. Looking up the rest from reference TRBV2 and TRBJ1-1 gives the full variable domain: EPEVTQTPSHQVTQMGQEVILRCVPISNHLYFYWYRQILGQKVEFLVSFYNNEISEKSEIFDDQFSVERPDGSNFTLKIRSTKLEDSAMYFCASSEAMGGNTEAFFGQGTRLTVV.

The rearrangement uses TRBV28 and TRBJ1-5; 10 bases fit TRBD1. The J segment lost 2 bases and the V segment lost 6 bases, leaving 4 bases of the junction unmatched. The germline CDR1 and CDR2 sequences are MDHEN and SYDVKM. CDR3 length: 15 residues. CDR3 coding DNA: TGTGCCAGCAGAATAGGGACAGGGGGCAATCAGCCCCAGCATTTT. Its translation: CASRIGTGGNQPQHF.

The chain links TRBV19 to TRBJ2-7, with 7 positions matching TRBD1. CDR1 and CDR2 (germline): LNHDA, SQIVND (reference sequence). V shed 8 bases and J 6 bases; nucleotides not matched to a gene: 16. This CDR3 has 15 amino acids. The CDR3 spells CASSHRGNERVEQYF. DNA for the CDR3: TGTGCCAGTTCCCACAGGGGCAATGAGAGGGTCGAGCAGTACTTC. Filled out from reference TRBV19 and TRBJ2-7, the complete variable domain reads DGGITQSPKYLFRKEGQNVTLSCEQNLNHDAMYWYRQDPGQGLRLIYYSQIVNDFQKGDIAEGYSVSREKKESFPLTVTSAQKNPTAFYLCASSHRGNERVEQYFGPGTRLTVT.

The chain joins TRBV18 to TRBJ2-3, with D possibly being TRBD1 (6 bases). CDR1 and CDR2 from the germline V gene are KGHSH and LQKENI. This CDR3 spans 17 amino acids. V lost 3 bases to trimming and J lost 1 base, with 17 bases between them. The CDR3 protein is CASSPVAQGWGTDTQYF. Here the CDR3 DNA reads TGTGCCAGCTCACCCGTTGCACAGGGATGGGGCACAGATACGCAGTATTTT. The entire variable domain, with the rest obtained from reference TRBV18 and TRBJ2-3, is as follows: NAGVMQNPRHLVRRRGQEARLRCSPMKGHSHVYWYRQLPEEGLKFMVYLQKENIIDESGMPKERFSAEFPKEGPSILRIQQVVRGDSAAYFCASSPVAQGWGTDTQYFGPGTRLTVL.

This rearrangement joins TRBV7-3 to TRBJ2-7; TRBD2 is a possible D gene (5 bases). This CDR3 spans 15 amino acids. The V gene lost 6 bases and the J gene lost 0 bases, with 15 bases spanning the gap. CDR1 and CDR2 (germline): SGHTA, FQGTGA. Here the CDR3 reads CASRSRMGASYEQYF. The CDR3 DNA reads as TGTGCCAGCAGATCGAGGATGGGAGCCTCCTACGAGCAGTACTTC.

The chain is built from TRBV7-9 and TRBJ2-5, with 10 bases matching TRBD1. The CDR3 loop spans 15 amino acids. From germline, CDR1 is SEHNR and CDR2 FQNEAQ (reference sequence). With 3 bases clipped from V and 2 bases from J, the junction kept 3 bases outside the gene matches. The DNA of the CDR3 is TGTGCCAGCAGCTTCCGGGACAGGGGTCAAGAGACCCAGTACTTC. It yields the protein CASSFRDRGQETQYF.

This rearrangement joins TRBV6-5 to TRBJ2-7; 9 nucleotides line up with TRBD2. CDR3 length: 14 residues. Germline CDR1 and CDR2: MNHEY and SVGAGI. V dropped 5 bases and J dropped 2; count of bases not matched to a gene: 4. The CDR3 loop reads CASSDLAGPYEQYF. DNA for the CDR3: TGTGCCAGCAGTGACCTAGCGGGACCCTACGAGCAGTACTTC.

The chain links TRBV5-8 to TRBJ2-2, with unresolved D. V lost 4 bases, J lost 2 bases, and 3 bases lay in between. The CDR3 is 12 amino acids. Germline loops: CDR1 SGHTS, CDR2 YDEGEE. In DNA, the CDR3 is TGTGCCAGCAGCCCCAACACCGGGGAGCTGTTTTTT. Translated, it gives CASSPNTGELFF.

Of note for this clone: Germline is not matched at one junction end, which may reflect a read error. This chain connects TRBV9 to TRBJ2-7, with D perhaps TRBD2 (5 bases). The CDR3 spans 14 residues. Germline loops: CDR1 SGDLS, CDR2 YYNGEE. The CDR3 loop is CASSVADSSSQIHF. As DNA, the CDR3 is TGTGCCAGCAGCGTGGCGGACTCCTCATCCCAGATACACTTC. The full variable domain, in which reference TRBV9 and TRBJ2-7 provide the parts outside the CDR3, is DSGVTQTPKHLITATGQRVTLRCSPRSGDLSVYWYQQSLDQGLQFLIQYYNGEERAKGNILERFSAQQFPDLHSELNLSSLELGDSALYFCASSVADSSSQIHFGPGTRLTVT.

The J gene is TRBJ2-7, the V gene TRBV27; 10 nucleotides agree with TRBD2. The CDR3 totals 17 residues. J gave up 5 bases and V 2 bases, and 12 bases lay outside the gene matches. Germline-derived CDR1 and CDR2 are MNHEY and SMNVEV (reference sequence). CDR3 sequence reads: CASSLAPGAGGPHEQYF. CDR3 nucleotides: TGTGCCAGCAGTTTAGCCCCGGGAGCGGGAGGGCCCCACGAGCAGTACTTC.

This chain connects TRBV5-5 to TRBJ2-7; D is unclear. The V gene's germline CDR1 is SGHKS and CDR2 YYEKEE (reference sequence). This CDR3 is 15 amino acids long. With 4 bases removed from V and 2 bases from J, the gap between germline ends came to 16 bases. The CDR3 DNA reads TGTGCCAGCAGCCAGGAAGACAAGTTCCCCTACGAGCAGTACTTC. Amino acid sequence: CASSQEDKFPYEQYF.

V and J are TRBV7-8 and TRBJ1-2, with D hard to call. This CDR3 is 17 amino acids long. Germline V lookup: CDR1 SGHVS, CDR2 FQNEAQ. V was shortened by 1 base and J by 1 base, with 16 bases between the two germline ends. The CDR3 nucleotides read TGTGCCAGCAGCTTAGATTATAGCGGCAGGCTTAACTATGGCTACACCTTC. It yields the protein CASSLDYSGRLNYGYTF.

Comments on this clone: This CDR3 is also generated by other DNA sequences in the sample. V and J are TRBV27 and TRBJ2-5, with TRBD2 identical over 7 bases. The V and J ends lost 6 bases and 5 bases, in that order; junction bases with no gene match: 6. In germline, CDR1 is MNHEY, CDR2 SMNVEV (reference sequence). CDR3 length: 13 residues. This CDR3 is CASSGRSGETQYF. The CDR3 region has the DNA TGTGCCAGCAGCGGGAGGTCAGGGGAGACCCAGTACTTC.

The chain links TRBV14 to TRBJ2-5; the match to TRBD1 covers 7 bases. The V segment lost 1 base and the J segment 5 bases; nucleotides outside the gene matches: 16. The length of the CDR3 is 18 residues. Germline V CDR1 and CDR2: SGHDN, FVKESK. The CDR3 spells CASSQGFLNRGRMETQYF. DNA of the CDR3: TGTGCCAGCAGCCAAGGGTTCCTGAATAGGGGGCGTATGGAGACCCAGTACTTC.

This chain uses TRBV11-2 with TRBJ2-1; tentative D call: TRBD2 (6 bases). The CDR3 has 12 residues. V was trimmed by 6 bases and J by 5 bases, leaving 8 bases between them. Germline V gene data show CDR1 as SGHAT and CDR2 as FQNNGV. CDR3 in amino acids: CASRSGDNEQFF. The CDR3 DNA reads TGTGCCAGCAGATCGGGAGACAATGAGCAGTTCTTC. The full variable domain, in which reference TRBV11-2 and TRBJ2-1 provide the parts outside the CDR3, is EAGVAQSPRYKIIEKRQSVAFWCNPISGHATLYWYQQILGQGPKLLIQFQNNGVVDDSQLPKDRFSAERLKGVDSTLKIQPAKLEDSAVYLCASRSGDNEQFFGPGTRLTVL.

The chain recombines TRBV5-1 with TRBJ2-6, with D uncertain. This CDR3 is built from 15 residues. Trimming left V 5 bases short and J 0 bases short, with 9 bases between. Germline assignment: CDR1 SGHRS and CDR2 YFSETQ. The CDR3, as DNA: TGCGCCAGCAGAGGTCAGTTCTCTGGGGCCAACGTCCTGACTTTC. Amino acid sequence: CASRGQFSGANVLTF.

V is TRBV7-2 and J is TRBJ1-1; weak D call: TRBD1 (6 bases). Germline CDR1 and CDR2: SGHTA and FQGNSA. There are 13 residues in the CDR3. The V end was cut by 5 bases, the J end by 4 bases, with 11 bases between. For the CDR3, the DNA is TGTGCCAGCAGCAGACAGGCCCTCACTGAAGCTTTCTTT. Protein sequence: CASSRQALTEAFF.

V is TRBV4-2 and J is TRBJ2-7; D might be TRBD2 (6 bases). Germline loops: CDR1 LGHNA, CDR2 YNFKEQ. The CDR3 sequence is 16 residues long. V was clipped by 2 bases and J by 3 bases, with 17 bases between them. CDR3 sequence reads: CASSQTTSRIIYEQYF. The CDR3 region has the DNA TGTGCCAGCAGCCAAACCACTAGCCGTATAATCTACGAGCAGTACTTC.